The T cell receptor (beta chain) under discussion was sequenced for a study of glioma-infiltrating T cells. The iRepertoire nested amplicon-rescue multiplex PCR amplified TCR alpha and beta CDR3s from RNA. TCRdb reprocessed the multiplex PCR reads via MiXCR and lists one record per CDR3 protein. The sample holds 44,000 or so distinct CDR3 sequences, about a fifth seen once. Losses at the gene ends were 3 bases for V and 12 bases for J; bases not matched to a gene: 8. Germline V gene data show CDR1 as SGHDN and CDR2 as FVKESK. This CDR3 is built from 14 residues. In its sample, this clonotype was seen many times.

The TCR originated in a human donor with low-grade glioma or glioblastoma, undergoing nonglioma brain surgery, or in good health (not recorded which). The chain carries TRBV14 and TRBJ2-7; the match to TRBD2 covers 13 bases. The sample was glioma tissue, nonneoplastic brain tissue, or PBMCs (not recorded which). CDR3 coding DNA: TGTGCCAGCAGCCAGGTGACTAGCGGGAGGAACCTGTACTTC. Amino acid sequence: CASSQVTSGRNLYF.